These T cell receptor beta chains were read from a single sample in a study of T-cell memory formation after mild COVID-19. Each CDR3 protein is one row after TCRdb ran MiXCR on the 5' RACE reads. The sample contains roughly 47,000 distinct CDR3 sequences, around 7.2% of which appear only once. Source material: PBMCs or a T cell subset sorted from them (not recorded which). These TCRs come from a man younger than 30 who had mild COVID-19 (a few samples of this study predate the infection). Cell type and time point are not known. The CDR3 runs from the conserved cysteine through the conserved F or W. D genes are given only for firm matches. Clone size is stated in some rows and not others, as once, few, many or a class when expanded.

j_call	d_call	clone_size	v_call	cdr3_nt	cdr3_aa
TRBJ2-3	TRBD1	many	TRBV7-2	TGTGCCAGCAGCTTAATGGACGGGACAGGTCTCACAGATACGCAGTATTTT	CASSLMDGTGLTDTQYF
TRBJ1-6	TRBD1	NA	TRBV25-1	TGTGCCAGCAGTGAGACAGGGGGCGTTTCACCCCTCCACTTT	CASSETGGVSPLHF
TRBJ2-7	NA	many	TRBV6-5	TGTGCCAGCAGTTACAGTGCTACAGGGAGCTACGAGCAGTACTTC	CASSYSATGSYEQYF
TRBJ2-2	NA	NA	TRBV12-3/TRBV12-4	TGTGCCACAGCACCTGTACAGGGTCCCGGGGAGCTGTTTTTT	CATAPVQGPGELFF
TRBJ1-2	TRBD1	NA	TRBV2	TGTGCCAGCAGTGGACAGGGATATGGCTACACCTTC	CASSGQGYGYTF
TRBJ1-4	NA	few	TRBV5-1	TGCGCCAGCAGCAACCCCTCAGGGCTTAATGAAAAACTGTTTTTT	CASSNPSGLNEKLFF
TRBJ2-5	NA	many	TRBV7-9	TGTGCCAGCAGCTTACTTCTCCGGAAGGGTGAGACCCAGTACTTC	CASSLLLRKGETQYF
TRBJ1-5	NA	NA	TRBV7-2	TGTGCCAGCAGCCGAGGACGGGGGGAAGGTCAGCCCCAGCATTTT	CASSRGRGEGQPQHF
TRBJ2-2	TRBD1	many	TRBV7-2	TGTGCCAGCAGTCCTACAGGGGGCGTCGGGGAGCTGTTTTTT	CASSPTGGVGELFF
TRBJ2-5	NA	NA	TRBV5-1	TGCGCCAGCAGCAGGGGGGGCCTAGGAGGAGAGACCCAGTACTTC	CASSRGGLGGETQYF
TRBJ2-5	NA	few	TRBV25-1	TGTGCCAGCCGGGGAGGGGGGACCCAGTACTTC	CASRGGGTQYF
TRBJ1-5	TRBD1	NA	TRBV10-3	TGTGCCATCAGTGACAGGGGGTCTCAGCCCCAGCATTTT	CAISDRGSQPQHF
TRBJ2-5	NA	few	TRBV5-1	TGCGCCAGCAGCTTGGAATACCGAGAGACCCAGTACTTC	CASSLEYRETQYF
TRBJ2-5	NA	many	TRBV5-1	TGCGCCAGCAGCTCAGGACTATATCAAGAGACCCAGTACTTC	CASSSGLYQETQYF
TRBJ1-1	NA	NA	TRBV7-3	TGTGCCAGCAGCCCACCCCCACCGGAGGGGGGTGAAGCTTTCTTT	CASSPPPPEGGEAFF
TRBJ2-3	NA	NA	TRBV12-3/TRBV12-4	TGTGCCAGCAATCAAGGGTTGAAAGATACGCAGTATTTT	CASNQGLKDTQYF
TRBJ2-7	TRBD1	NA	TRBV2	TGTGCCAGCAGCCCGGGACAGGGATTTTCATCTTCCTACGAGCAGTACTTC	CASSPGQGFSSSYEQYF
TRBJ1-1	NA	few	TRBV12-3/TRBV12-4	TGTGCCAGCAGTCCTACCGGGCATCTCAGGGCTTTCTTT	CASSPTGHLRAFF
TRBJ2-3	TRBD2	many	TRBV7-2	TGTGCCAGCAGCTTAGGTCTAGCGGGGGGCGATACGCAGTATTTT	CASSLGLAGGDTQYF
TRBJ1-1	NA	NA	TRBV3-1	TGTGCCAGCAGCCTTAGTGACACTGAAGCTTTCTTT	CASSLSDTEAFF
TRBJ2-7	TRBD1	many	TRBV5-1	TGCGCCAGCAGCGCCCACTTGGGACAGTCCGGCGAGCAGTACTTC	CASSAHLGQSGEQYF
TRBJ2-1	TRBD1	NA	TRBV28	TGTGCCAGCAGTTCCGGGACAGCCCGCTCTAATGAGCAGTTCTTC	CASSSGTARSNEQFF
TRBJ2-3	NA	NA	TRBV7-8	TGTGCCAGCAGCTTAATAGCTAGCACAGATACGCAGTATTTT	CASSLIASTDTQYF
TRBJ2-1	NA	many	TRBV29-1	TGCAGCGTTGAAACCCGGGAAAGGGACAATGAGCAGTTCTTC	CSVETRERDNEQFF
TRBJ2-2	NA	few	TRBV7-2	TGTGCCAGCAGCTTACAGTCCGGGGGGAACACCGGGGAGCTGTTTTTT	CASSLQSGGNTGELFF
TRBJ2-1	TRBD2	NA	TRBV11-2	TGTGCCAGCAGCCGGACTAGCGGGGACTTCAATGAGCAGTTCTTC	CASSRTSGDFNEQFF